The following is a TCR beta chain sequence with its context. As yet, its antigen is unknown. These data originate in a study of cytomegalovirus exposure and HLA in healthy donors. About the research overall: Assignment to the Caucasian-associated ancestry cluster applied to over 70% of the roughly 420 genotyped donors. Whole-study findings and limits: Accurate HLA-A and HLA-B prediction from TCR beta sequences was reported for most subjects. As confirmed in vitro, a few CMV-associated chains were specific for CMV antigens.

The CDR3 is made up of 18 amino acids. J lost 3 bases, V lost 5 bases, and 10 bases had no gene match. Germline V gives CDR1 SGHTA, CDR2 FQGNSA. The PCR employed 60 Vbeta primers together with 13 Jbeta primers. Generated by immunoSEQ multiplex PCR, the TCRdb table keeps only in-frame clones and is missing some. This sample yields some 150,000 clones, of which about 73% are seen a single time; around 3% belongs to the top ten. Healthy bone marrow donors made up the donor group. This sequence originates from a man aged 40-49 years in good health and CMV-seropositive. Sequenced input: PBMCs. J is TRBJ2-2 and V is TRBV7-2, with 12 bases lining up with TRBD2. CDR3 bases: TGTGCCAGCAGCGATAGGGGGCTAGCGGGAGGGTACACCGGGGAGCTGTTTTTT. It is translated as CASSDRGLAGGYTGELFF.